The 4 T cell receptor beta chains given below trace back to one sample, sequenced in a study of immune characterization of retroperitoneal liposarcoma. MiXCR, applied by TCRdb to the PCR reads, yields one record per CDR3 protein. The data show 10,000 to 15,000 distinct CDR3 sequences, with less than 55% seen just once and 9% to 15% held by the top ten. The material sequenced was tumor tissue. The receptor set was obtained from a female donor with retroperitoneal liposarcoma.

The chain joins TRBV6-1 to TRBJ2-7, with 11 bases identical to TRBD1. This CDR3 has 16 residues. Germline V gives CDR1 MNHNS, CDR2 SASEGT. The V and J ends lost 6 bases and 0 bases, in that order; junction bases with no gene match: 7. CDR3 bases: TGTGCCAGCAGGGGAAGGGACAGGGGGATCTCCTACGAGCAGTACGTC. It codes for CASRGRDRGISYEQYV.

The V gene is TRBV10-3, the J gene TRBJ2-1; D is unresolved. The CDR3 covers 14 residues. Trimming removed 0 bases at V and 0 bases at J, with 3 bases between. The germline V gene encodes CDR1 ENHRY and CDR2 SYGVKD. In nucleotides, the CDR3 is TGTGCCATCAGTGAGTCAGGCTCCTACAATGAGCAGTTCTTC. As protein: CAISESGSYNEQFF.

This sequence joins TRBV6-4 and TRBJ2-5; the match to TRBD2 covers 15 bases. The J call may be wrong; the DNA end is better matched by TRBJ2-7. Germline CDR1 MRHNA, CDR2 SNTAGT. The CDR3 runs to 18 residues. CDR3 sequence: CASSPQWRTSGGGYEQYF. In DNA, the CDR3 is TGTGCCAGCAGTCCCCAATGGAGGACTAGCGGGGGGGGATACGAGCAGTACTTC.

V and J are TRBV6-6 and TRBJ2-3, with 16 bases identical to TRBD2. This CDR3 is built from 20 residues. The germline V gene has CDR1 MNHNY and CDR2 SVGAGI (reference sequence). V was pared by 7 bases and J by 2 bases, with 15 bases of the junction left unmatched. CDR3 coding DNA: TGTGCCAGCAATAGCTTCGTGGGACTAGCGGGGGGGACCAACACAGATACGCAGTATTTT. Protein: CASNSFVGLAGGTNTDTQYF.